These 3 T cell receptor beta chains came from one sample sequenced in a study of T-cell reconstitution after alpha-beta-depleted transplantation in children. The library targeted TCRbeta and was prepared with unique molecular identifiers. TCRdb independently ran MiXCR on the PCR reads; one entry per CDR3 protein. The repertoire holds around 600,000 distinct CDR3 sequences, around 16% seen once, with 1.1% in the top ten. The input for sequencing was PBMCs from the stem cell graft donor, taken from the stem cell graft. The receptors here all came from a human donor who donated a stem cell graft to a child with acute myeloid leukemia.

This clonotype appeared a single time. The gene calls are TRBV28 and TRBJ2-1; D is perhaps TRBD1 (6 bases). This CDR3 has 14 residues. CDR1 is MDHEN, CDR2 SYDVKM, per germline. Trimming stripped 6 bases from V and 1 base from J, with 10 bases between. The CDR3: CASRTGISYNEQFF. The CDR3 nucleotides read TGTGCCAGCAGAACAGGGATATCCTACAATGAGCAGTTCTTC.

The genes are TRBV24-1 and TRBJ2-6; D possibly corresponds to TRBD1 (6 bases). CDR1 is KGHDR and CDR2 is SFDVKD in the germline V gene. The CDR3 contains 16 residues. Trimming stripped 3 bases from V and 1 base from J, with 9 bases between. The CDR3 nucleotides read TGTGCCACCAGTGATGGGGACAAGTCTGGGGCCAACGTCCTGACTTTC. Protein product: CATSDGDKSGANVLTF.

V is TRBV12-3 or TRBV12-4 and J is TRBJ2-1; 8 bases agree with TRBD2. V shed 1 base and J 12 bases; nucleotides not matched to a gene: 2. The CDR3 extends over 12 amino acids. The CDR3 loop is CASSLGAGGQFF. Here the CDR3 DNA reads TGTGCCAGCAGTTTAGGGGCGGGGGGGCAGTTCTTC.